Listed here are 27 T cell receptor beta chains from one sample, sequenced in a study of blood T cell repertoires in COVID-19 (dated by TCRdb to about 2020). Library preparation used the immunoSEQ multiplex PCR assay. In its TCRdb copy, this immuneACCESS table keeps in-frame sequences only and misses some clones. Where compared with another copy, unresolved V genes explain less than half of these, and the others have no known cause. The sample table records about 220,000 clones; 83% of these occur just once. Together, the top ten hold roughly 2.6% of the sample. The sequencing input was peripheral blood. The receptors stem from a woman between 40 and 50 years old with active or convalescent COVID-19.

V gene TRBV30 combines with J gene TRBJ1-2; 7 nucleotides match TRBD1. CDR3 length: 13 amino acids. Trimming removed 2 bases from V and 3 bases from J; junction bases left unmatched: 3. The V gene's germline CDR1 is GTSNPN and CDR2 SVGIG (reference sequence). The DNA for the CDR3 is TGTGCCTGGAGTTTAGACAGGGACTATGGCTACACCTTC. Translation: CAWSLDRDYGYTF.

The chain carries TRBV18 and TRBJ2-7; 10 nucleotides match TRBD1. Unmatched junction bases numbered 10, after V lost 3 bases and J lost 5 bases. The germline V gene encodes CDR1 KGHSH and CDR2 LQKENI. The CDR3 is 16 amino acids. The CDR3 nucleotides are TGTGCCAGCTCACCGTTCCCCGGGACAGGGGAGAACGAGCAGTACTTC. Translating it yields CASSPFPGTGENEQYF.

The chain combines TRBV7-9 with TRBJ2-2; 8 bases line up with TRBD1. The CDR3 extends over 16 amino acids. Trimming took 5 bases from V and 1 from J; bases not matched to a gene: 6. Germline loops: CDR1 SEHNR, CDR2 FQNEAQ (reference sequence). DNA for the CDR3: TGTGCCAGCAGCGCCGACGGACAGGGGAACACCGGGGAGCTGTTTTTT. It specifies CASSADGQGNTGELFF.

J is TRBJ1-4 and V is TRBV27, with D possibly matching TRBD1 (6 bases). The CDR3 is 14 amino acids. Trimming removed 6 bases at V and 5 bases at J, with 13 bases between. Looked up from germline, CDR1 is MNHEY and CDR2 is SMNVEV (reference sequence). CDR3 in amino acids: CASSPWTENEKLFF. The CDR3 coding sequence is TGTGCCAGCAGCCCATGGACAGAGAATGAAAAACTGTTTTTT.

CDR3 sequence (DNA): TGTGCCAGCAGCTTCGGCGGGAGGGCCGAGACAGATACGCAGTATTTT. This sequence encodes CASSFGGRAETDTQYF. The chain is built from TRBV7-9 and TRBJ2-3, with 9 bases fitting TRBD2. Germline V gene sequence: CDR1 SEHNR, CDR2 FQNEAQ (reference sequence). Trimming cost V 3 bases and J 3 bases; bases outside gene matches: 7. The CDR3 contains 16 residues.

This clone was detected only a few times. The chain couples TRBV2 to TRBJ1-2; 9 positions agree with TRBD1. J gave up 8 bases and V 2 bases, and 3 bases lay outside the gene matches. The CDR3 has 13 amino acids. From germline, CDR1 is SNHLY and CDR2 FYNNEI. CDR3 in DNA: TGTGCCAGCAGTGAACGGGACAGGGACGGCTACACCTTC. Translated: CASSERDRDGYTF.

V gene TRBV30 combines with J gene TRBJ2-1; 8 bases line up with TRBD2. In germline, CDR1 is GTSNPN, CDR2 SVGIG (reference sequence). Trimming cost V 1 base and J 3 bases; bases outside gene matches: 8. The CDR3 totals 16 residues. DNA of the CDR3: TGTGCCTGGAGTGCTGGTACTAGCGGATTCTACAATGAGCAGTTCTTC. Its protein product is CAWSAGTSGFYNEQFF.

The V gene is TRBV6-5, the J gene TRBJ1-2; TRBD1 is a possible D gene (6 bases). Germline V lookup: CDR1 MNHEY, CDR2 SVGAGI. Deletions cut 6 bases from V and 2 bases from J, with 10 bases between. This CDR3 contains 13 residues. The CDR3 DNA reads TGTGCCAGCAGGAGAGACAGGAACTATGGCTACACCTTC. Encoded protein: CASRRDRNYGYTF.

Comment on this clone: The sample has other DNA sequences that encode this CDR3 too. V usage is TRBV7-2 and J usage is TRBJ2-7; D is perhaps TRBD1 (5 bases). The germline gives CDR1 SGHTA, CDR2 FQGNSA. The V end lost 3 bases, the J end lost 2 bases, and 8 bases lay between the germline ends. The CDR3 contains 13 residues. CDR3 sequence reads: CASSFDRAYEQYF. The CDR3 DNA follows: TGTGCCAGCAGCTTCGACAGAGCCTACGAGCAGTACTTC.

The V and J genes are TRBV11-3 and TRBJ2-3; 9 bases align to TRBD2. Germline V CDR1 and CDR2: SGHNT, YENEEA. The CDR3 has 16 amino acids. V gave up 2 bases and J gave up 4 bases; unmatched junction bases: 7. The CDR3 DNA follows: TGTGCCAGCAGCTTAATGGCGGGACTAGCCGCAGATACGCAGTATTTT. It yields the protein CASSLMAGLAADTQYF.

This clone was seen only once. This rearrangement joins TRBV7-9 to TRBJ2-7, with TRBD1 matching 9 bases. The CDR3 has 15 residues. Losses at the gene ends were 5 bases for V and 6 bases for J; bases not matched to a gene: 11. Germline assignment: CDR1 SEHNR and CDR2 FQNEAQ (reference sequence). CDR3 coding DNA: TGTGCCAGCAGCGCATACCGGGACAGGGTTCGCGAGCAGTACTTC. It encodes CASSAYRDRVREQYF.

The chain carries TRBV2 and TRBJ2-5; 13 bases match TRBD2. CDR1 SNHLY and CDR2 FYNNEI come from the germline V gene. Losses at the gene ends were 3 bases for V and 5 bases for J; bases not matched to a gene: 12. The length of the CDR3 is 18 residues. The CDR3 nucleotides are TGTGCCAGCAGTGACCTCGAACTAGCGGGGGGGACTGGGGAGACCCAGTACTTC. This encodes CASSDLELAGGTGETQYF.

V is TRBV5-1 and J is TRBJ2-3; 11 bases are shared with TRBD2. This CDR3 comprises 14 residues. Germline-derived CDR1 and CDR2 are SGHRS and YFSETQ. V lost 3 bases, J lost 3 bases, and 0 bases stayed unmatched. The CDR3 here is CASSWTSGTDTQYF. The CDR3 nucleotides read TGCGCCAGCAGCTGGACTAGCGGGACAGATACGCAGTATTTT.

The table lists this clone with a few counts. This sequence joins TRBV19 and TRBJ2-2; 7 positions agree with TRBD2. V shed 7 bases and J 4 bases; nucleotides not matched to a gene: 6. The CDR3 runs to 14 residues. Germline loops: CDR1 LNHDA, CDR2 SQIVND (reference sequence). Here the CDR3 DNA reads TGTGCCAGTAATTTTGCGGGAGTCACCGGGGAGCTGTTTTTT. It translates to CASNFAGVTGELFF.

The rearrangement links TRBV28 to TRBJ1-6; 7 bases align to TRBD1. V trimming: 7 bases; J trimming: 7 bases; junction bases outside the gene matches: 4. Per germline, CDR1 MDHEN and CDR2 SYDVKM. The CDR3 runs 13 residues. The DNA of the CDR3 is TGTGCCAGCAATCCCAGGGGGAATTCACCCCTCCACTTT. Residues: CASNPRGNSPLHF.

The genes are TRBV6-5 and TRBJ2-6; D may be TRBD2 (5 bases). The V gene lost 2 bases and the J gene lost 1 base, with 6 bases spanning the gap. The CDR3 is 15 amino acids. The germline V gene has CDR1 MNHEY and CDR2 SVGAGI. The DNA for the CDR3 is TGTGCCAGCAGTTACGCGGGTTCTGGGGCCAACGTCCTGACTTTC. Its protein product is CASSYAGSGANVLTF.

The chain employs TRBV27 and TRBJ2-1; D not certain. CDR1 and CDR2 from the germline V gene are MNHEY and SMNVEV (reference sequence). The V end was cut by 7 bases, the J end by 0 bases, with 13 bases between. CDR3 length: 15 amino acids. CDR3 DNA: TGTGCCAGCACGTCCTCGGAGAGCTCCTACAATGAGCAGTTCTTC. As protein: CASTSSESSYNEQFF.

The chain couples TRBV7-9 to TRBJ1-1; D gene uncertain. V lost 6 bases and J 1 base, leaving 15 bases between the germline ends. The CDR3 consists of 15 residues. Germline V lookup: CDR1 SEHNR, CDR2 FQNEAQ (reference sequence). CDR3 protein: CASSYLGDRNTEAFF. The CDR3, as DNA: TGTGCCAGCAGTTACTTGGGCGATAGGAACACTGAAGCTTTCTTT.

The chain is built from TRBV5-6 and TRBJ2-7; D is perhaps TRBD2 (5 bases). This CDR3 region has 13 residues. Germline V gives CDR1 SGHDT, CDR2 YYEEEE. V gave up 4 bases and J gave up 4 bases, with 12 bases separating them. The CDR3 DNA is TGTGCCAGCAGCCGCCCCGCGGGTTACGAGCAGTACTTC. Residues: CASSRPAGYEQYF.

The chain carries TRBV10-2 and TRBJ2-1; 12 nucleotides line up with TRBD2. There are 14 residues in the CDR3. Germline V gene sequence: CDR1 WSHSY, CDR2 SAAADI. J gave up 9 bases and V 5 bases, and 5 bases lay outside the gene matches. CDR3 region: CASSPGLAGLEQFF. CDR3 sequence (DNA): TGCGCCAGCAGTCCAGGACTAGCGGGACTTGAGCAGTTCTTC.

This chain connects TRBV11-3 to TRBJ1-4, with 8 bases matching TRBD1. V gave up 5 bases and J gave up 4 bases; unmatched junction bases: 3. The CDR3 length is 14 residues. The germline V gene encodes CDR1 SGHNT and CDR2 YENEEA. CDR3 residues: CASSPTGDNEKLFF. The CDR3 DNA reads as TGTGCCAGCAGCCCGACAGGGGATAATGAAAAACTGTTTTTT.

The V call is TRBV9, the J call TRBJ1-2; D might be TRBD1 (5 bases). Trimming shortened V by 8 bases and J by 3 bases, and 11 bases separated the two germline ends. From germline, CDR1 is SGDLS and CDR2 YYNGEE. The CDR3 is made up of 12 amino acids. The CDR3 bases are TGTGCCAGTACGGGGGTGGACTATGGCTACACCTTC. This gives the protein CASTGVDYGYTF.

Here the CDR3 DNA reads TGTGCCAGTTCTCCCGAGGGCCTCCCCAAACTGTTTTTT. Its protein is CASSPEGLPKLFF. The rearrangement links TRBV19 to TRBJ1-4; D not resolved. This CDR3 has 13 residues. Trimming removed 8 bases at V and 11 bases at J, with 18 bases between. The germline gives CDR1 LNHDA, CDR2 SQIVND (reference sequence).

The chain combines TRBV2 with TRBJ2-3; TRBD1 matches at 7 bases. This CDR3 has 15 amino acids. J lost 3 bases, V lost 7 bases, and 10 bases had no gene match. The germline CDR1 and CDR2 sequences are SNHLY and FYNNEI. DNA for the CDR3: TGTGCCAGCACCGCAGGGACAGCCGAGACAGATACGCAGTATTTT. It specifies CASTAGTAETDTQYF.

V gene TRBV5-1 combines with J gene TRBJ1-1, with TRBD1 identical over 7 bases. V gave up 4 bases and J gave up 4 bases; unmatched junction bases: 7. CDR3 size: 14 residues. The germline V gene has CDR1 SGHRS and CDR2 YFSETQ. For the CDR3, the DNA is TGCGCCAGCAGCCGAGACAGGGCCGGCACTGAAGCTTTCTTT. Translation: CASSRDRAGTEAFF.

This chain joins TRBV7-8 and TRBJ2-7; TRBD1 matches at 9 bases. Germline CDR1 SGHVS, CDR2 FQNEAQ. This CDR3 region has 16 residues. With 4 bases clipped from V and 1 base from J, the junction kept 8 bases outside the gene matches. In DNA form, the CDR3 reads TGTGCCAGCAGCTCCCCTACAGGGGGCGCTTCCTACGAGCAGTACTTC. Translation: CASSSPTGGASYEQYF.

This clone was observed many times. This chain connects TRBV5-1 to TRBJ2-1; 13 bases fit TRBD2. The CDR3 length is 16 residues. V dropped 5 bases and J dropped 5; count of bases not matched to a gene: 7. Per the germline V gene, CDR1 is SGHRS and CDR2 is YFSETQ. CDR3 protein: CASRPTSGRVHNEQFF. CDR3 sequence (DNA): TGCGCCAGCAGACCCACTAGCGGGAGGGTTCACAATGAGCAGTTCTTC.